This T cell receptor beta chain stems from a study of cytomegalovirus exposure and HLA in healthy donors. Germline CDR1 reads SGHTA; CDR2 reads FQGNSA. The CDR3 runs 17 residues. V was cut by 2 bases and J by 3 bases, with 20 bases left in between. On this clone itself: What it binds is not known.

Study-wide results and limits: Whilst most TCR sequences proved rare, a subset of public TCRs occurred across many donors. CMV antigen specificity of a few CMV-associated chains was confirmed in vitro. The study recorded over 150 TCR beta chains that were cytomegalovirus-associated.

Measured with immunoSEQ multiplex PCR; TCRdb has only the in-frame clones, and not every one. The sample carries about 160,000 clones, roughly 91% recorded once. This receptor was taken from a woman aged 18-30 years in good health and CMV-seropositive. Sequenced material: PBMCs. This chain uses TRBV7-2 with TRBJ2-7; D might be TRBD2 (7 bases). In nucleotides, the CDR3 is TGTGCCAGCAGCTTAACGGCCCGGGGGGCACCCCTCTACGAGCAGTACTTC. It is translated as CASSLTARGAPLYEQYF.